This T cell receptor beta chain was obtained from a study of T-cell reconstitution after alpha-beta-depleted transplantation in children. V lost 6 bases and J 7 bases, leaving 16 bases between the germline ends. The germline gives CDR1 MGHDK, CDR2 SYGVNS. This CDR3 has 14 amino acids. Researchers prepared the TCRbeta library using unique molecular identifiers, the study reports. TCRdb reprocessed the PCR reads with MiXCR, giving one entry per CDR3 protein. The sample includes about 500,000 distinct CDR3 sequences, over 25% of them seen just once. The chain links TRBV25-1 to TRBJ2-1; D is perhaps TRBD2 (7 bases). The sample consisted of PBMCs from the stem cell graft donor, taken from the stem cell graft. This TCR was sampled from a human donor who donated a stem cell graft to a child with aplastic anemia. CDR3 DNA sequence: TGTGCCAGCAGGGAAGGGGGGAGGGAAAATGAGCAGTTCTTC. Its protein product is CASREGGRENEQFF.